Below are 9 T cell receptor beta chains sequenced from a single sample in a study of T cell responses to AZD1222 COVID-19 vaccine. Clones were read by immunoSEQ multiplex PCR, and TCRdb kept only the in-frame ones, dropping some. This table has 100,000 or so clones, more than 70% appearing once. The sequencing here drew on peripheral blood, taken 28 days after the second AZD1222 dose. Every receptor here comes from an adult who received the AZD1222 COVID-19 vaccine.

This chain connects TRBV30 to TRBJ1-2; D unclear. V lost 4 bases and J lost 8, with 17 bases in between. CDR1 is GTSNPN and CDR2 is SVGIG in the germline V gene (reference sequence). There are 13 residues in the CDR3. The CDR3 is CAWTLLSGGGYTF. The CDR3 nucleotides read TGTGCCTGGACCCTCCTTTCGGGAGGGGGCTACACCTTC.

Written as DNA, the CDR3 is TGTGCCAGCAGTGACTCTACGGGAGGGGACTACAATGAGCAGTTCTTC. It encodes CASSDSTGGDYNEQFF. The chain is built from TRBV6-4 and TRBJ2-1, with 8 bases identical to TRBD2. V shed 0 bases, J shed 3 bases, and the junction held 4 bases outside the gene matches. The germline V gene encodes CDR1 MRHNA and CDR2 SNTAGT. CDR3 length equals 16 residues.

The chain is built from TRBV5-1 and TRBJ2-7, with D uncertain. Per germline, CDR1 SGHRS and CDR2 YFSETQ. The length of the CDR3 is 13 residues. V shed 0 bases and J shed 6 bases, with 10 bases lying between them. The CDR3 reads CASSLEIWGEQYF. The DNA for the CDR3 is TGCGCCAGCAGCTTGGAAATTTGGGGCGAGCAGTACTTC.

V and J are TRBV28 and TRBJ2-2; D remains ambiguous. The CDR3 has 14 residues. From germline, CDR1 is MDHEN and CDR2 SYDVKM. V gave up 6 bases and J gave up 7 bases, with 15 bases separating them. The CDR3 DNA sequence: TGTGCCAGCAGCCCCAGCTGGGTTGACGGGGAGCTGTTTTTT. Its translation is CASSPSWVDGELFF.

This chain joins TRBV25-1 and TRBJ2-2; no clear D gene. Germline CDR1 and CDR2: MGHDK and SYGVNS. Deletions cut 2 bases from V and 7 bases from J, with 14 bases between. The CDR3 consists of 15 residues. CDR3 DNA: TGTGCCAGCAGTGAAAGATCTCAGTCGATCGGGGAGCTGTTTTTT. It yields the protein CASSERSQSIGELFF.

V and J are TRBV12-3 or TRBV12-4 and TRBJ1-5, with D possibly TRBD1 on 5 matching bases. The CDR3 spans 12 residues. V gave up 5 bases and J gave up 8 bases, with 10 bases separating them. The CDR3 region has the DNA TGTGCCAGCAGTCCTCCGGGGGAGCCCCAGCATTTT. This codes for CASSPPGEPQHF.

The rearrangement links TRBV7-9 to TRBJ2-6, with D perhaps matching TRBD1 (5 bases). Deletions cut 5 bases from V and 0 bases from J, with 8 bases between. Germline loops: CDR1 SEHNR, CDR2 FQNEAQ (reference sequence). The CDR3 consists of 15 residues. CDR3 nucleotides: TGTGCCAGCAGCCAGGGTTTCTCTGGGGCCAACGTCCTGACTTTC. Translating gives CASSQGFSGANVLTF.

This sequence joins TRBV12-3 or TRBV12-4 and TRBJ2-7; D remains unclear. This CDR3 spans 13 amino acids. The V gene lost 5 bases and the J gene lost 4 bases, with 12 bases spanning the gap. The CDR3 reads CASSPEGRYEQYF. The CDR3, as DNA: TGTGCCAGCAGTCCGGAAGGACGATACGAGCAGTACTTC.

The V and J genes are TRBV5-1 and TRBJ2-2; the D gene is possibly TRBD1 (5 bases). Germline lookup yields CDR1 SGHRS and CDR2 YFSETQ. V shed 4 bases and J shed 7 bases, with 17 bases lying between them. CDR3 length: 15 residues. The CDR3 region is CASSQGPSSVGELFF. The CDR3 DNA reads TGCGCCAGCAGCCAGGGCCCCTCATCCGTCGGGGAGCTGTTTTTT.